The 10 T cell receptor beta chains below all came from one sample that was sequenced in a study of T cell responses to AZD1222 COVID-19 vaccine. Profiling relied on immunoSEQ multiplex PCR, and the TCRdb table lists in-frame clones only, not all of them. The sample lists about 100,000 clones; 88% were seen once. This specimen was peripheral blood, taken on day 0 of AZD1222 vaccination. The receptors originated from an adult in good health.

The rearrangement joins TRBV6-5 to TRBJ2-1; possibly TRBD1 for D (5 bases). The CDR3 length is 11 residues. The V gene's germline CDR1 is MNHEY and CDR2 SVGAGI. Trimming removed 8 bases from V and 10 bases from J, with 12 bases in between. The CDR3 DNA reads TGTGCCAGCGCCGTAGGGGCCGAGCAGTTCTTC. It codes for CASAVGAEQFF.

The chain has TRBV13 and TRBJ2-3, with 7 bases aligning to TRBD2. The CDR3 loop spans 17 amino acids. Germline CDR1 is PRHDT and CDR2 is FYEKMQ (reference sequence). Losses at the gene ends were 6 bases for V and 1 base for J; bases not matched to a gene: 13. The CDR3 sequence is CASSRFGGGPGTDTQYF. CDR3 in DNA: TGTGCCAGCAGTCGTTTCGGGGGAGGGCCGGGCACAGATACGCAGTATTTT.

The rearrangement links TRBV19 to TRBJ2-5; D remains unclear. Germline assignment: CDR1 LNHDA and CDR2 SQIVND (reference sequence). V was cut by 7 bases and J by 1 base, with 10 bases left in between. This CDR3 comprises 13 residues. The CDR3 region has the DNA TGTGCCAGTAACACCCATCTCCAAGAGACCCAGTACTTC. Amino acids: CASNTHLQETQYF. The variable domain in full, with the rest retrieved from reference TRBV19 and TRBJ2-5, is DGGITQSPKYLFRKEGQNVTLSCEQNLNHDAMYWYRQDPGQGLRLIYYSQIVNDFQKGDIAEGYSVSREKKESFPLTVTSAQKNPTAFYLCASNTHLQETQYFGPGTRLLVL.

The chain combines TRBV15 with TRBJ1-6; TRBD1 matches at 7 bases. This CDR3 is built from 20 residues. The V segment lost 1 base and the J segment 4 bases; nucleotides outside the gene matches: 16. Germline V gene sequence: CDR1 LNHNV, CDR2 YYDKDF (reference sequence). The CDR3 nucleotides are TGTGCCACCAGCAGAGGGATCCGGGGACAGCCTGGGACTTATAATTCACCCCTCCACTTT. Translation gives CATSRGIRGQPGTYNSPLHF.

The rearrangement links TRBV4-2 to TRBJ1-3; tentatively, D is TRBD1 (6 bases). CDR1 is LGHNA and CDR2 is YNFKEQ in the germline V gene. V was pared by 0 bases and J by 1 base, with 7 bases between. The CDR3 loop spans 15 amino acids. The chain's CDR3 is CASSQDQGSGNTIYF. CDR3 DNA sequence: TGTGCCAGCAGCCAAGACCAGGGGTCTGGAAACACCATATATTTT.

This chain links TRBV19 with TRBJ2-2; TRBD2 matches 7 bases. Germline V gives CDR1 LNHDA, CDR2 SQIVND (reference sequence). V dropped 6 bases and J dropped 7; count of bases not matched to a gene: 11. This CDR3 is 15 amino acids long. DNA for the CDR3: TGTGCCAGTAGAACCGGGGGGACCGTGGGCGGGGAGCTGTTTTTT. It yields the protein CASRTGGTVGGELFF.

This chain connects TRBV7-9 to TRBJ1-1, with D unresolved. Trimming stripped 6 bases from V and 2 bases from J, with 4 bases between. The CDR3 totals 11 residues. Germline V lookup: CDR1 SEHNR, CDR2 FQNEAQ (reference sequence). CDR3 sequence: CASSTNTEAFF. In DNA, the CDR3 is TGTGCCAGCAGTACCAACACTGAAGCTTTCTTT.

This clone was seen just once. This chain links TRBV7-8 with TRBJ1-1; D is undetermined. The CDR3 sequence is 16 residues long. The germline V gene encodes CDR1 SGHVS and CDR2 FQNEAQ. The V end lost 2 bases, the J end lost 1 base, and 14 bases lay between the germline ends. The CDR3 DNA follows: TGTGCCAGCAGCTTATCTCGTCAGAGATCGAACACTGAAGCTTTCTTT. As protein: CASSLSRQRSNTEAFF.

CDR3 loop: CASSEDAGYTF. The DNA of the CDR3 is TGTGCCAGCAGTGAAGACGCAGGCTACACCTTC. The chain couples TRBV2 to TRBJ1-2; D ambiguous. The V gene's germline CDR1 is SNHLY and CDR2 FYNNEI. Trimming took off 1 base at V and 8 bases at J, with 5 bases between the two ends. CDR3 length: 11 amino acids.

This rearrangement joins TRBV18 to TRBJ2-7; D not certain. Germline V lookup: CDR1 KGHSH, CDR2 LQKENI. V shed 2 bases and J shed 2 bases, with 10 bases lying between them. The CDR3 loop spans 14 amino acids. CDR3 coding DNA: TGTGCCAGCTCACCAGGCCAGGAGCCCTACGAGCAGTACTTC. Protein: CASSPGQEPYEQYF. Full variable domain (remainder filled in from reference TRBV18 and TRBJ2-7): NAGVMQNPRHLVRRRGQEARLRCSPMKGHSHVYWYRQLPEEGLKFMVYLQKENIIDESGMPKERFSAEFPKEGPSILRIQQVVRGDSAAYFCASSPGQEPYEQYFGPGTRLTVT.